The clone carrying this T cell receptor beta chain was observed a handful of times. Its antigen is currently unknown. The data stem from a study of early T cells in non-severe SARS-CoV-2 infection. Study in general: From unsorted whole blood, bulk RNA was sequenced, and the chains remained unpaired.

Study-level points and caveats: Private and CD4 specificities were missed by VDJdb matching, skewed to anti-spike CD8.

Individual cDNA molecules each received unique molecular identifiers attached to them. TCRdb re-called the 5' RACE reads with MiXCR, one entry per CDR3 protein. The table records 55,000 to 70,000 distinct CDR3 sequences, about 9.1% of them present only once. The sequenced sample was whole blood. The receptor was isolated from an adult who was a healthcare worker with PCR-confirmed SARS-CoV-2 infection or an uninfected control (not recorded which).

This chain's CDR3 is CASGRGDTQYF. In DNA form, the CDR3 reads TGTGCCAGCGGGAGGGGGGATACGCAGTATTTT. The V gene is TRBV6-1, the J gene TRBJ2-3; D perhaps matches TRBD2 (7 bases). V was trimmed by 8 bases and J by 6 bases, leaving 9 bases between them. CDR3 length: 11 residues. Germline CDR1 reads MNHNS; CDR2 reads SASEGT.